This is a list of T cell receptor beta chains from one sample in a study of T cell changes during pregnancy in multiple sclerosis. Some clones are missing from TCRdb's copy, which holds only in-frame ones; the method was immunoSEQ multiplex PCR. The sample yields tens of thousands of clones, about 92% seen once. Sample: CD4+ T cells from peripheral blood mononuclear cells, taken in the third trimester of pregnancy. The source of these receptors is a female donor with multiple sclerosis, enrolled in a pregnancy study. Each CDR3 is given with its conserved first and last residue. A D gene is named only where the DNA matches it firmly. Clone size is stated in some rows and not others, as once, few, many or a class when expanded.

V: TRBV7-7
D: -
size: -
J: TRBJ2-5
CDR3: CASSFNFGEETQYF
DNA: TGTGCCAGCAGCTTTAATTTCGGGGAAGAGACCCAGTACTTC

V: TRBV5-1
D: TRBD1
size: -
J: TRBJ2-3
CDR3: CASSWRQGSSTDTQYF
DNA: TGCGCCAGCAGCTGGCGACAGGGCTCTAGCACAGATACGCAGTATTTT

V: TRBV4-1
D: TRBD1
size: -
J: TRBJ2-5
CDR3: CASRQPGQGAREQYF
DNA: TGCGCCAGCAGACAGCCGGGACAGGGGGCGCGGGAGCAGTACTTC

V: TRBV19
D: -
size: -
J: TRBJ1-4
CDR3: CASRSGVDEKLFF
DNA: TGTGCCAGTAGATCAGGGGTTGATGAAAAACTGTTTTTT

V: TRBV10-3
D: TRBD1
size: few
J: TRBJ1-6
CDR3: CAIRTDRPNSPLHF
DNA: TGTGCCATCAGGACGGACAGGCCTAATTCACCCCTCCACTTT

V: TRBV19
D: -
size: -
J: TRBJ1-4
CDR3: CASSIVYREKLFF
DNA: TGTGCCAGTAGTATAGTCTACAGGGAAAAACTGTTTTTT

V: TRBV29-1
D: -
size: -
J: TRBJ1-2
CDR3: CSVESGDYGYTF
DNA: TGCAGCGTTGAATCAGGGGATTATGGCTACACCTTC

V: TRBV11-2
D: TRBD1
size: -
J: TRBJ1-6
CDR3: CASSLKQGFGSPLHF
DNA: TGTGCCAGCAGCTTAAAACAGGGGTTCGGTTCACCCCTCCACTTT

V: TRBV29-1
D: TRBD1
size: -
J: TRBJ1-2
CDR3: CSARRGQDYGYTF
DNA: TGCAGCGCCCGAAGGGGACAGGACTATGGCTACACCTTC

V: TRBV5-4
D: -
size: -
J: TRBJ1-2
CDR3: CASSLDYSRYGYTF
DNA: TGTGCCAGCAGCTTGGATTACAGCCGCTATGGCTACACCTTC

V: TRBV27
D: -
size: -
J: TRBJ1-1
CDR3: CASSFKRNTEAFF
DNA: TGTGCCAGCAGTTTTAAGAGGAACACTGAAGCTTTCTTT

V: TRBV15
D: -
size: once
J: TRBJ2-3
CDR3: CATSVSTDTQYF
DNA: TGTGCCACCAGCGTGTCTACAGATACGCAGTATTTT

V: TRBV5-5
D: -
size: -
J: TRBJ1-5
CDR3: CASSFDSVNQPQHF
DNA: TGTGCCAGCAGCTTTGACAGTGTCAATCAGCCCCAGCATTTT

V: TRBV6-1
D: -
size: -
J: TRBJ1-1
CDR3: CASSEGAVNTEAFF
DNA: TGTGCCAGCAGTGAAGGGGCCGTTAACACTGAAGCTTTCTTT

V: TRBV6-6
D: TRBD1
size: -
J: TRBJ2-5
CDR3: CASSYSGQGQETQYF
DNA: TGTGCCAGCAGTTACTCGGGACAGGGCCAAGAGACCCAGTACTTC

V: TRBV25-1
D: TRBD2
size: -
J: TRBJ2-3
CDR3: CASSDPPGRGGTDTQYF
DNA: TGTGCCAGCAGTGACCCTCCCGGGAGGGGAGGAACAGATACGCAGTATTTT

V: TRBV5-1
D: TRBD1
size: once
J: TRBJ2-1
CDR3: CASSLAGTELNEQFF
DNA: TGCGCCAGCAGCTTGGCCGGGACAGAGCTCAATGAGCAGTTCTTC

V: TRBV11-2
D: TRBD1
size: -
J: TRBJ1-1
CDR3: CASSSDRATEAFF
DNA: TGTGCCAGCAGCTCGGACAGGGCCACTGAAGCTTTCTTT

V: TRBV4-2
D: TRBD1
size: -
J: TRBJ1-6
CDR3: CASSQDRGQVNSPLHF
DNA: TGTGCCAGCAGCCAGGACAGGGGGCAAGTAAATTCACCCCTCCACTTT

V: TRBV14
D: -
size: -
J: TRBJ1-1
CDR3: CASSQGARAEAFF
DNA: TGTGCCAGCAGCCAGGGGGCGCGGGCCGAAGCTTTCTTT